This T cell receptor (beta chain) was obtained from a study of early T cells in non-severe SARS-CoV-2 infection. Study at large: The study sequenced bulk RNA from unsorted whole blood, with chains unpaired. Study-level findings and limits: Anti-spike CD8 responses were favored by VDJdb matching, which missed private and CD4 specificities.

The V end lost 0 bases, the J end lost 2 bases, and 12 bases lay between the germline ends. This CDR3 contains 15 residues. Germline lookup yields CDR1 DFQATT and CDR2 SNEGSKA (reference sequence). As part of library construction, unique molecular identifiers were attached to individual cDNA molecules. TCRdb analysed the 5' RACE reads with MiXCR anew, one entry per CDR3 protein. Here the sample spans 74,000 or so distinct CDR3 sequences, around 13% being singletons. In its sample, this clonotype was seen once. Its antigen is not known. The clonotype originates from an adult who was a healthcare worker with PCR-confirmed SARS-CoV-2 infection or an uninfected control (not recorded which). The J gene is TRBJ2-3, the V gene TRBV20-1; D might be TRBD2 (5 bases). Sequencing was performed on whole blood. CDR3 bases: TGCAGTGCTAGAGATTTCGGGGAATCCACAGATACGCAGTATTTT. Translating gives CSARDFGESTDTQYF.